This T cell receptor beta chain was found in a study of human T cells and chemical hapten exposure. Whole-study findings and limits: The study found expanded TCRs formed significantly more large CDR3 similarity clusters than controls.

Germline CDR1 and CDR2: SGHRS and YFSETQ. V lost 5 bases to trimming and J lost 6 bases; unmatched junction nucleotides: 14. The CDR3 is made up of 17 amino acids. This clonotype was found a few times. Its target is unknown. TCRdb re-called the RACE reads through MiXCR, storing one row per CDR3 protein. Of 60,000 to 80,000 distinct CDR3 sequences listed, 25% to 40% are singletons. Time point reported: patch test 1, 2 weeks after DPC sensitization. Documented treatment: therapeutic diphenylcyclopropenone sensitization with weekly scalp DPC. Staff drew blood before applying each patch test. V and J are TRBV5-1 and TRBJ2-1; the match to TRBD2 covers 10 bases. The source material was whole blood, sampled in connection with sensitization to the hapten diphenylcyclopropenone (DPC). The origin of this receptor is a man aged 35-49 years with alopecia areata. Some clones in this sample may be carry-over from other donors' samples. The CDR3 here is CASSMPQAGGPRNEQFF. CDR3 in DNA: TGCGCCAGCAGTATGCCTCAAGCGGGAGGGCCTCGCAATGAGCAGTTCTTC. Full variable domain (outside the CDR3, taken from reference TRBV5-1 and TRBJ2-1): KAGVTQTPRYLIKTRGQQVTLSCSPISGHRSVSWYQQTPGQGLQFLFEYFSETQRNKGNFPGRFSGRQFSNSRSEMNVSTLELGDSALYLCASSMPQAGGPRNEQFFGPGTRLTVL.